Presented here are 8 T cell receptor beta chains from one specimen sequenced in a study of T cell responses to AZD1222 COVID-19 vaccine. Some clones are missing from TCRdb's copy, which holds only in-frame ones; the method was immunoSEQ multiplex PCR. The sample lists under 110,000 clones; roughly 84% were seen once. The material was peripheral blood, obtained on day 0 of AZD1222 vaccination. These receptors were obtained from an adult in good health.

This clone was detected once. CDR3 sequence reads: CAISLGTSTDTQYF. CDR3 nucleotide sequence: TGTGCCATCAGCCTAGGGACTAGCACAGATACGCAGTATTTT. This chain connects TRBV10-3 to TRBJ2-3, with D possibly matching TRBD2 (6 bases). Germline values: CDR1 ENHRY, CDR2 SYGVKD. CDR3 length: 14 amino acids. Trimming shortened V by 6 bases and J by 0 bases, and 10 bases separated the two germline ends.

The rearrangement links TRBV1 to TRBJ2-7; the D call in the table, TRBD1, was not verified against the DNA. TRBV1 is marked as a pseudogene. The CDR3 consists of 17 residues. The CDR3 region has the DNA TGCACCAGCAGCTCAGGGATGGACAGGGGGCGATCCTACGAGCAGTACTTC. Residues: CTSSSGMDRGRSYEQYF.

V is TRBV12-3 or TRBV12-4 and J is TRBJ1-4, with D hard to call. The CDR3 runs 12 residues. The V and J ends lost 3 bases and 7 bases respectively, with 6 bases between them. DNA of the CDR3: TGTGCCAGCAGTTTCCGGCCTGAAAAACTGTTTTTT. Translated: CASSFRPEKLFF.

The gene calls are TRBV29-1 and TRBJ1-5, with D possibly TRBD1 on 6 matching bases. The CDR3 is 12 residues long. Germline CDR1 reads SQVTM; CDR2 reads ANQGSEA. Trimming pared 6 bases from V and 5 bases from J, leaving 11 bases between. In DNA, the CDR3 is TGCAGCGTGACACAGGGTGATCAGCCCCAGCATTTT. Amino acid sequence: CSVTQGDQPQHF.

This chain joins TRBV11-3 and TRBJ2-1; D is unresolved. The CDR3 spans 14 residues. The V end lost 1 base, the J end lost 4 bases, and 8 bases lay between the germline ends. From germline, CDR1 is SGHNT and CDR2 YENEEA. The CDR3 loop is CASSLGREYNEQFF. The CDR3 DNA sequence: TGTGCCAGCAGCTTAGGCAGAGAGTACAATGAGCAGTTCTTC.

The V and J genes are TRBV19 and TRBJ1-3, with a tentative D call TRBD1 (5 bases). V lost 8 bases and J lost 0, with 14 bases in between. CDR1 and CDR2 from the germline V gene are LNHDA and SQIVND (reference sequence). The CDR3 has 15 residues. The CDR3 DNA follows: TGTGCCAGTGCCCAACAGGTTGGCTCTGGAAACACCATATATTTT. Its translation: CASAQQVGSGNTIYF.

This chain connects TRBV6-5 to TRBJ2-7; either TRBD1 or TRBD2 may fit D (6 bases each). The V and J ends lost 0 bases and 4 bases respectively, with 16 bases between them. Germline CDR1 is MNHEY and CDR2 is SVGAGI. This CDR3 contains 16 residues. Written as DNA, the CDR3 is TGTGCCAGCAGTTACTCGTATCCAGGGGAGGAATACGAGCAGTACTTC. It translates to CASSYSYPGEEYEQYF.

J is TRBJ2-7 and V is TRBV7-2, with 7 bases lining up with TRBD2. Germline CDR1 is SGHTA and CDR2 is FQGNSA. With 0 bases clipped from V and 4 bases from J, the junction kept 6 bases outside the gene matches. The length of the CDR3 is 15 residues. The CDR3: CASSLALGGQYEQYF. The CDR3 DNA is TGTGCCAGCAGCTTAGCCCTGGGAGGGCAGTACGAGCAGTACTTC.